This paragraph reports one TCR beta chain. The target antigen is unknown. The data belong to a study of blood T cell dynamics during melanoma immunotherapy. Study-wide results and limits: The study could not tell melanoma-specific clones from general immune activation.

Sample time point: week 3, after first cycle of checkpoint inhibitor. No patient had earlier systemic cancer treatment, concurrent immunosuppressants, or another active cancer. A fixed DNA input of around 0.35 ug was used per bulk PBMC sample. Generated by immunoSEQ multiplex PCR, the TCRdb table keeps only in-frame clones and is missing some. The sample records approximately 29,000 clones, roughly 84% being singletons. The ends were cut back, 8 bases at V and 0 bases at J, with 13 bases in the middle. Germline CDR1 is MNHEY and CDR2 is SMNVEV (reference sequence). The CDR3 is made up of 14 amino acids.

Specimen: blood, collected from a patient treated with checkpoint blockade. This clonotype originated in a human donor with melanoma. This chain connects TRBV27 to TRBJ1-2, with no clear D. DNA of the CDR3: TGTGCCAGCGGATTTCGGTCCTCTAACTATGGCTACACCTTC. Its translation: CASGFRSSNYGYTF.